These T cell receptor beta chains were read from a single sample in a study of shared clonotypes between healthy human individuals. TCRdb's table, derived via immunoSEQ multiplex PCR, lists solely in-frame clones and lacks some. The sample comprises roughly 120,000 clones, approximately 70% of which are singletons, and around 24% rests with the top ten. Sequences were obtained from memory CD8+ T cells sorted from blood. These receptors came from a woman aged 25 to 45 in good health. Each CDR3 is given with its conserved first and last residue. A D gene is named only where the DNA matches it firmly. Some rows mark clone size as missing; the rest say once, few, many or name a class of expanded clone.

>TRBJ1-2|few|NA|TRBV9
TGTGCCAGCAGCGTTGGGGGGGACTATGGCTACACCTTC
CASSVGGDYGYTF
>TRBJ1-1|NA|NA|TRBV6-4
TGTGCCAGCAGTGACTCGAGCAACACTGAAGCTTTCTTT
CASSDSSNTEAFF
>TRBJ2-1|NA|NA|TRBV4-2
TGTGCCAGCAGCCAGTCCGGGAGAAACCCTTACAATGAGCAGTTCTTC
CASSQSGRNPYNEQFF
>TRBJ1-3|NA|NA|TRBV7-9
TGTGCCAGCAGTCGGCCGACAGGAAACACCATATATTTT
CASSRPTGNTIYF
>TRBJ1-3|NA|NA|TRBV7-6
TGTGCCAGCAGCTTGACAGCGGGTTCTGGAAACACCATATATTTT
CASSLTAGSGNTIYF
>TRBJ2-7|NA|TRBD1|TRBV5-1
TGCGCCAGCAGCCCCGAGGACAGGCCTAGCGAGCAGTACTTC
CASSPEDRPSEQYF
>TRBJ2-5|once|NA|TRBV10-3
TGTGCCATCAGTGAGCAGGGAATGGAGGAGACCCAGTACTTC
CAISEQGMEETQYF
>TRBJ1-4|NA|NA|TRBV28
TGTGCCAGCAGTTTTAGGCTGTGGGGGAGGGCAACTAATGAAAAACTGTTTTTT
CASSFRLWGRATNEKLFF
>TRBJ2-7|NA|TRBD2|TRBV6-1
TGTGCCAGCAGTGAAGTTAATAGCGGGAGTTACGAGCAGTACTTC
CASSEVNSGSYEQYF
>TRBJ2-7|many|NA|TRBV5-1
TGCGCCAGCAGCTTCGAAGCTTTCTACGAGCAGTACTTC
CASSFEAFYEQYF
>TRBJ1-4|NA|NA|TRBV4-1
TGCGCCAGCAGCCAAGATTTTCCAGGTGCTGATTCGCAGGATGAAAAACTGTTTTTT
CASSQDFPGADSQDEKLFF
>TRBJ2-3|NA|NA|TRBV18
TGTGCCAGCTCACCACCGGGCAGGAGCACAGATACGCAGTATTTT
CASSPPGRSTDTQYF
>TRBJ1-1|NA|TRBD1|TRBV6-5
TGTGCCAGCAGTGAAGGACAGGAAAACACTGAAGCTTTCTTT
CASSEGQENTEAFF
>TRBJ2-3|few|TRBD1|TRBV6-4
TGTGCCAGCAGTCCGGACAGGGGTGGCACAGATACGCAGTATTTT
CASSPDRGGTDTQYF
>TRBJ2-3|NA|TRBD2|TRBV14
TGTGCCAGCAGCCAAGATTATCTCCCTAGCGGGAGGATCCCAGATACGCAGTATTTT
CASSQDYLPSGRIPDTQYF
>TRBJ1-1|NA|NA|TRBV27
TGTGCCAGCAGTTGTTGCCCGAACACTGAAGCTTTCTTT
CASSCCPNTEAFF
>TRBJ2-7|NA|NA|TRBV6-1
TGTGCCAGCAGAGATGGGACATCAGAAACCTACGAGCAGTACTTC
CASRDGTSETYEQYF
>TRBJ2-2|NA|NA|TRBV14
TGTGCCAGCAGCCTCCAGAGAAACACCGGGGAGCTGTTTTTT
CASSLQRNTGELFF
>TRBJ2-7|NA|NA|TRBV10-3
TGTGCCAGCAGCCTCACCCTTGGACAGCTTGCCTACGAGCAGTACTTC
CASSLTLGQLAYEQYF
>TRBJ1-2|NA|NA|TRBV20-1
TGCACCCCCCCAGGGGGCTACACCTTC
CTPPGGYTF
>TRBJ2-7|NA|TRBD2|TRBV11-1
TGTGCCAGCACCACGGGGACTAGCGGGCCTATGAAGCAGTACTTC
CASTTGTSGPMKQYF
>TRBJ2-3|NA|NA|TRBV10-3
TGTGCCATCAGTGAGTTGTGGTCAACGCAGTATTTT
CAISELWSTQYF
>TRBJ1-1|many|NA|TRBV7-8
TGTGCCAGCAGCGTAGTTGGGAACACTGAAGCTTTCTTT
CASSVVGNTEAFF
>TRBJ2-5|NA|NA|TRBV7-9
TGTGCCAGCAGCTTAAGGGACTACCAAGAGACCCAGTACTTC
CASSLRDYQETQYF
>TRBJ2-7|few|NA|TRBV6-1
TGTGCCAGCAGTGAAGGCCCAGAAGGTGAGCAGTACTTC
CASSEGPEGEQYF
>TRBJ2-7|NA|NA|TRBV7-9
TGTGCCAGCAGTTTCACCGGGGCCCACGAGCAGTACTTC
CASSFTGAHEQYF
>TRBJ2-7|NA|NA|TRBV5-6
TGTGCCAGCAGCCGGGGGTACGGGAATTACGAGCAGTACTTC
CASSRGYGNYEQYF
>TRBJ2-7|NA|TRBD2|TRBV2
TGTGCCAGCAGTGTGGCTAGCGGGAGTTACGAGCAGTACTTC
CASSVASGSYEQYF
>TRBJ1-3|NA|TRBD1|TRBV5-1
TGCGCCAGCAGCTTGGCAAGGGGGCCCACTGGAAACACCATATATTTT
CASSLARGPTGNTIYF
>TRBJ2-7|NA|TRBD1|TRBV28
TGTGCCAGCAGTTTCCAGGGGGCCATCCACGAGCAGTACTTC
CASSFQGAIHEQYF
>TRBJ2-7|NA|NA|TRBV11-2
TGTGCCAGCAGCCTAGGTCCGACGGGAACCCGCGAGCAGTACTTC
CASSLGPTGTREQYF